One and the same sample provided the 5 T cell receptor beta chains below, sequenced in a study of blood T cell repertoires in COVID-19. Method: immunoSEQ multiplex PCR; TCRdb's copy keeps in-frame clones and lacks some. The sample carries roughly 280,000 clones, around 88% recorded once. Material for sequencing was peripheral blood. The receptors stem from a man aged 30-40 years with active or convalescent COVID-19.

The chain employs TRBV12-3 or TRBV12-4 and TRBJ1-3, with 7 bases aligning to TRBD1. The CDR3 extends over 13 amino acids. J lost 7 bases, V lost 6 bases, and 6 bases had no gene match. The CDR3 coding sequence is TGTGCCAGCAGCATAGACAGGGCCAACACCATATATTTT. As protein: CASSIDRANTIYF.

The chain is built from TRBV6-5 and TRBJ2-7, with 7 bases matching TRBD1. The CDR3 contains 15 residues. Germline V CDR1 and CDR2: MNHEY, SVGAGI. V shed 5 bases and J 4 bases; nucleotides not matched to a gene: 11. The CDR3 DNA reads TGTGCCAGCAGTATCCTGACAGGGAGTCGGTACGAGCAGTACTTC. Translating gives CASSILTGSRYEQYF.

The chain recombines TRBV29-1 with TRBJ2-1, with 7 bases lining up with TRBD2. The CDR3 is 12 residues long. Trimming at V came to 1 base and at J to 13 bases, leaving 7 bases not matched to a gene. CDR1 is SQVTM, CDR2 ANQGSEA, per germline. The CDR3 DNA follows: TGCAGCGTTGAAGTGACTAGCAATCCCCAGTTCTTC. Amino acids: CSVEVTSNPQFF.

This clone occurred once. The chain recombines TRBV12-3 or TRBV12-4 with TRBJ1-4; no clear D. The CDR3 runs 12 residues. Deletions cut 6 bases from V and 7 bases from J, with 9 bases between. In DNA form, the CDR3 reads TGTGCCAGCAGCCGTCGGGTTGAAAAACTGTTTTTT. Protein: CASSRRVEKLFF.

Only a few counts were recorded for this clone. The CDR3: CASSFLPSGTGELFF. The CDR3 DNA reads as TGTGCCAGCAGCTTTTTACCCAGCGGCACCGGGGAGCTGTTTTTT. The V and J genes are TRBV7-6 and TRBJ2-2; D may be TRBD2 (5 bases). The CDR3 length is 15 residues. V was clipped by 3 bases and J by 4 bases, with 12 bases between them. Germline CDR1 is SGHVS and CDR2 is FNYEAQ.